The subject of this entry is one T cell receptor beta chain. The data were taken from a study of blood T cells in healthy people across ages. This CDR3 comprises 14 residues. Trimming at V came to 1 base and at J to 2 bases, leaving 2 bases not matched to a gene. Germline CDR1 and CDR2: DFQATT and SNEGSKA (reference sequence). For the second PCR, which ran for about 7 to 12 cycles, a sample-barcoded 5' primer and a J-beta primer mix were used. A single record per CDR3 protein comes from TCRdb applying MiXCR to the 5' RACE reads. In the table there are fewer than 900,000 distinct CDR3 sequences, roughly 50% of which are singletons.

The source material was blood. This sequence originates from a woman in her sixties in good health. The chain recombines TRBV20-1 with TRBJ2-3; TRBD2 agrees at 8 bases. The CDR3 here is CSARAGGPTDTQYF. The CDR3 DNA is TGCAGTGCTAGAGCGGGAGGGCCCACAGATACGCAGTATTTT.